The clone carrying this T cell receptor beta chain came up a few times. The data were obtained in a study of blood T cell repertoires in COVID-19. On the study more broadly: T cells, B-cell-depleted T cells, or PBMCs provided the cDNA or gDNA that served as material.

There are 14 residues in the CDR3. After removal of 4 bases from V and 5 bases from J, the junction contained 6 bases not matched to a gene. The germline CDR1 and CDR2 sequences are SQVTM and ANQGSEA. In the source study's methods: By means of reference gene primer amplification, nucleated cell counts were estimated. Clones were read by immunoSEQ multiplex PCR, and TCRdb kept only the in-frame ones, dropping some. V and J calls and clone size are as listed in that table; D and trimming were resolved from the DNA. The table includes roughly 80,000 clones, over 80% detected once. This clonotype was sampled from a man in his fifties or sixties with acute or convalescent COVID-19. Sequenced sample: peripheral blood. This sequence joins TRBV29-1 and TRBJ1-4; 8 bases are shared with TRBD1. CDR3 sequence (DNA): TGCAGCGTTGCACAGGGGGTAGGGAATGAAAAACTGTTTTTT. Translation gives CSVAQGVGNEKLFF. Looking up the rest from reference TRBV29-1 and TRBJ1-4 gives the full variable domain: SAVISQKPSRDICQRGTSLTIQCQVDSQVTMMFWYRQQPGQSLTLIATANQGSEATYESGFVIDKFPISRPNLTFSTLTVSNMSPEDSSIYLCSVAQGVGNEKLFFGSGTQLSVL.